These T cell receptor beta chains were read from a single sample in a study of low-dose radiotherapy and immunotherapy resistance in tumors. Using its own MiXCR run on the reads, TCRdb lists one record per CDR3 protein. In the table there are 60,000 or so distinct CDR3 sequences, approximately 22% of which are singletons. The specimen was PBMCs, collected after low-dose radiotherapy plus immunotherapy. The receptors come from a male donor with prostate cancer. Each CDR3 is given with its conserved first and last residue. D genes are given only for firm matches. Some rows mark clone size as missing; the rest say once, few, many or name a class of expanded clone.

j_gene,abundance,d_gene,v_gene,CDR3nt,CDR3aa
TRBJ2-1,many,TRBD2,TRBV5-6,TGTGCCAGCAAACAGGGACTAGCGGGACGGTATGAGCAGTTCTTC,CASKQGLAGRYEQFF
TRBJ2-5,many,-,TRBV4-1,TGCGCCAGCAGCCAAGTCGGCCGTGAGGGCATAGGGAAACAAGAGACCCAGTACTTC,CASSQVGREGIGKQETQYF
TRBJ2-1,many,TRBD1,TRBV12-3/TRBV12-4,TGTGCCAGCAGTAACCCCTACAGGGGGCCCTACAATGAGCAGTTCTTC,CASSNPYRGPYNEQFF
TRBJ2-3,-,-,TRBV25-1,TGTGCCAGCAGTGGGGCTAAACTATCGCAGTATTTT,CASSGAKLSQYF
TRBJ1-5,many,-,TRBV7-2,TGTGCCAGCAGCCCTACCGTAAGTGGTGGGCTGCATCAGCCCCAGCATTTT,CASSPTVSGGLHQPQHF
TRBJ2-7,many,-,TRBV9,TGTGCCAGCAGCGCCGGCGGGACAGCTTCCTACGAGCAGTACTTC,CASSAGGTASYEQYF
TRBJ2-3,many,-,TRBV2,TGTGCCAGCAGTGAGTGGGAAGGGGAAGCAGATACGCAGTATTTT,CASSEWEGEADTQYF
TRBJ1-5,many,-,TRBV30,TGTGCCTGGGCTCAGGATCGCAATCAGCCCCAGCATTTT,CAWAQDRNQPQHF
TRBJ1-4,many,-,TRBV2,TGTGCCAGTAACAAGGGGGTTTTGGATGAAAAACTGTTTTTT,CASNKGVLDEKLFF
TRBJ1-6,many,-,TRBV3-1,TGTGCCAGCAGCCTTAAAGGGTTGAATTCACCCCTCCACTTT,CASSLKGLNSPLHF
TRBJ1-1,few,-,TRBV4-3,TGCGCCAGCAGCGAAACAGGGCTTTCGAGGACTGAAGCTTTCTTT,CASSETGLSRTEAFF
TRBJ1-5,many,-,TRBV27,TGTGCCAGCAGTGGAGGGTTGGGCCAGCATTTT,CASSGGLGQHF
TRBJ2-6,many,-,TRBV6-2/TRBV6-3,TGTGCCAGCAGTGACGTTTTACGACTGCTCGTCGATTTTTTAAGCTCTGGGGCCAACGTCCTGACTTTC,CASSDVLRLLVDFLSSGANVLTF
TRBJ2-5,many,-,TRBV7-2,TGTGCCAGCAGCCCTGGGGTAGTCCAAGAGACCCAGTACTTC,CASSPGVVQETQYF
TRBJ2-3,many,-,TRBV3-1,TGTGCCAGCAGCCAAACCACGGGAGCTCGCACAGATACGCAGTATTTT,CASSQTTGARTDTQYF
TRBJ2-2,many,TRBD1,TRBV3-1,TGTGCCAGCAGCCACGCGCCAGCTTACAGGGGACCCGGGGAGCTGTTTTTT,CASSHAPAYRGPGELFF
TRBJ2-3,many,TRBD2,TRBV2,TGTGCCAGCAGTTTAGGCAGCGGGAGAACAGATACGCAGTATTTT,CASSLGSGRTDTQYF
TRBJ2-2,many,TRBD1,TRBV5-4,TGTGCCAGCTACCGGGACAGAGACTCCACCGGGGAGCTGTTTTTT,CASYRDRDSTGELFF
TRBJ1-1,many,-,TRBV9,TGTGCCAGCAGCGGTACCGGGGGGAATAACACTGAAGCTTTCTTT,CASSGTGGNNTEAFF
TRBJ2-1,many,-,TRBV11-2,TGTGCCAGCAGCTTAGGGGTGGGGGTGAATGAGCAGTTCTTC,CASSLGVGVNEQFF
TRBJ1-4,few,TRBD1,TRBV6-6,TGTGCCAGCAGTGACTCACAGGGGTCTTATGAAAAACTGTTTTTT,CASSDSQGSYEKLFF
TRBJ1-2,few,-,TRBV3-1,TGTGCCAGCAGCCAACACTTCGTGGACTATGGCTACACCTTC,CASSQHFVDYGYTF
TRBJ2-1,many,-,TRBV28,TGTGCCAGCAGTGCCATGTTTGCGGAAAGCTCCTACAATGAGCAGTTCTTC,CASSAMFAESSYNEQFF
TRBJ2-7,many,TRBD1,TRBV19,TGTGCCAGTAGTATCTCCGACAGGGTCGCCTACGAGCAGTACTTC,CASSISDRVAYEQYF
TRBJ1-3,many,-,TRBV7-2,TGTGCCAGCAGCTTAGGGGAGGGGTCTGGAAACACCATATATTTT,CASSLGEGSGNTIYF
TRBJ2-2,many,TRBD2,TRBV5-6,TGTGCCAGCAGCACTGAAGGACTAGCGGGGGGGGTAAACACCGGGGAGCTGTTTTTT,CASSTEGLAGGVNTGELFF
TRBJ2-3,many,-,TRBV2,TGTGCCAGCAGCTACACAGATACGCAGTATTTT,CASSYTDTQYF
TRBJ2-1,many,-,TRBV5-1,TGCGCCAGCAGCTTGTTAGAGGGCCTCAATGAGCAGTTCTTC,CASSLLEGLNEQFF
TRBJ2-1,-,-,TRBV5-1,TGCGCCAGCAGCGCCGGCTGGGGGGTACTCAATGAGCAGTTCTTC,CASSAGWGVLNEQFF